The present T cell receptor beta chain was sequenced within a study of CD8+CD57+ T cells in acquired aplastic anemia. Across the whole study: The sorted CD4+ and CD8+ cells yielded an average approximately 3.2 ug of DNA.

This clonotype was picked up many times. Its antigen is undetermined. Genomic DNA, the template, was used for profiling of the TCR beta VDJ and CDR3. TCRdb re-called the reads with MiXCR, one entry per CDR3 protein. The table shows about 120,000 distinct CDR3 sequences, with 55% to 70% occurring only once. Study-wide findings and caveats: Between patients and controls, CD8+ Simpson's diversity did not vary significantly.

All sequencing subjects had displayed CD8+CD57+ cell expansion on flow cytometry. Blood was sampled before the patients had received any therapy. The sequencing sample was made of sorted CD4+, CD8+, or CD8+CD57+ T cells (not recorded which) from PBMCs. This clonotype was obtained from a human donor with aplastic anemia.

The CDR3 sequence is CASTPGLGSYEQYF. The CDR3 DNA is TGTGCCAGCACCCCGGGACTAGGGAGCTACGAGCAGTACTTC. The chain recombines TRBV12-3 or TRBV12-4 with TRBJ2-7; 8 bases are a match to TRBD2. V trimming: 7 bases; J trimming: 3 bases; junction bases outside the gene matches: 8. The CDR3 covers 14 residues.